This is a list of T cell receptor beta chains from one sample in a study of cytomegalovirus exposure and HLA in healthy donors. Data came from immunoSEQ multiplex PCR; TCRdb stores just in-frame clones and leaves some out. The sample has tens of thousands of clones; the top ten hold 3.5% to 4%. Sequenced input: PBMCs. All receptors derive from a female donor in good health and CMV-seropositive. Each CDR3 is given with its conserved first and last residue.

cdr3_aa v_call
CASSSQGRTEAFF TRBV6-1
CATSRGGQGDYEQYF TRBV15
CASSTKTIRLSTDTQYF TRBV27
CASSLDSHSGNTIYF TRBV5-1
CAISGSRSHEQYF TRBV10-3
CASSQGGGYGYTF TRBV4-3
CASSYPGRQGTEAFF TRBV5-1
CASSLVDGADTQYF TRBV5-1
CASSLNGGMDTGELFF TRBV5-1
CASSRTGTAYEQYF TRBV6-5
CASSPGSGLAGGETQYF TRBV13
CASSPTTGGQYF TRBV7-6
CASSHSGDSTDTQYF TRBV4-3
CASKTWTIGELFF TRBV27
CASSPADRETEAFF TRBV4-1
CASSQGSGDEQFF TRBV4-1
CASSLAGAYTDTQYF TRBV18
CASRREGAYGYTF TRBV4-2
CASSSPDRGKDEQYF TRBV6-5
CASSLVVSGKPTDTQYF TRBV5-1
CASSAGGENSPLHF TRBV5-1
CASSSRQGRSNQPQHF TRBV19
CASSIDRAPNQPQHF TRBV19
CAISVGQKAFF TRBV10-3
CATSRDGGGSGQYF TRBV15
CASSYVMGGGTEAFF TRBV6-5
CASRSLGLANTGELFF TRBV19
CASSLGGDLYEQYF TRBV11-2
CASSRGTSGSDYEQYF TRBV4-1
CASNEDRGRVGPLHF TRBV6-1
CASSLRMGAGETQYF TRBV6-1
CASSREGTGELFF TRBV19
CSVGGRGDEQYF TRBV29-1
CASSANGLAARDTQYF TRBV6-1
CASSPTDRQGYGYTF TRBV28
CASSLGVLSTDTQYF TRBV27
CASSPTVRQGANEQFF TRBV7-7
CSVERNGASGSGWETQYF TRBV29-1
CASSEGWARNTEAFF TRBV6-1
CASSLSRQINTGELFF TRBV5-4
CASSEVGLAAYNEQFF TRBV10-1
CASSVQGTPTYEQYF TRBV6-5
CASSLFLAGVNTGELFF TRBV11-2
CAAGGSSNTEAFF TRBV6-6
CSVEGPVGTIYF TRBV29-1
CASSQYFTGDNEQFF TRBV4-1
CASSELSGNEQFF TRBV2
CASSFEGGTDTQYF TRBV5-1
CSVERQGGYEQYF TRBV29-1
CASSVGAGQDQPQHF TRBV9
CASSPYRSSYNEQFF TRBV5-1